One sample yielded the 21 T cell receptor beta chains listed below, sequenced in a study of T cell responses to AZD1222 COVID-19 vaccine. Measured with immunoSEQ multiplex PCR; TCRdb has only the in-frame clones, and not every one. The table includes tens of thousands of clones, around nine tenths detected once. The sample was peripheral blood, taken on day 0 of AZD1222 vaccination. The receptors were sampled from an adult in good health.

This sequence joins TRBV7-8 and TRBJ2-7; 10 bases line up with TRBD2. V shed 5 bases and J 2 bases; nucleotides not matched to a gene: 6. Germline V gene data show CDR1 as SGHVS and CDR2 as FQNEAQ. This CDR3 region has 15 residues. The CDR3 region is CASSTRLAGTYEQYF. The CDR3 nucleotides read TGTGCCAGCAGCACCCGACTAGCGGGTACCTACGAGCAGTACTTC. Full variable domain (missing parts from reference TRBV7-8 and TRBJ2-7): GAGVSQSPRYKVAKRGQDVALRCDPISGHVSLFWYQQALGQGPEFLTYFQNEAQLDKSGLPSDRFFAERPEGSVSTLKIQRTQQEDSAVYLCASSTRLAGTYEQYFGPGTRLTVT.

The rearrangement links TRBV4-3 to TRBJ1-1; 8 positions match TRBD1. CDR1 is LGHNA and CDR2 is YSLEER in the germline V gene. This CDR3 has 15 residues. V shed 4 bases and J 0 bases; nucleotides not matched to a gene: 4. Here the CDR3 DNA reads TGCGCCAGCAGCCCAGACAGGGGCCTGAACACTGAAGCTTTCTTT. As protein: CASSPDRGLNTEAFF.

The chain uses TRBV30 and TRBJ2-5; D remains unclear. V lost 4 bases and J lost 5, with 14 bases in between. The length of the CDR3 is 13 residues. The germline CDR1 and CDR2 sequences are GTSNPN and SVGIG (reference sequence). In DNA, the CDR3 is TGTGCCTGGAATTATGGGCTCTTGGAGACCCAGTACTTC. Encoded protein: CAWNYGLLETQYF.

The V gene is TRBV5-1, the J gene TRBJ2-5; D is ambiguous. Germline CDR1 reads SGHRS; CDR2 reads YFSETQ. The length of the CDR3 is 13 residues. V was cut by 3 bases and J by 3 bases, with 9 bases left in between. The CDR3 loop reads CASSYVTEETQYF. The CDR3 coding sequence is TGCGCCAGCAGCTATGTCACAGAAGAGACCCAGTACTTC.

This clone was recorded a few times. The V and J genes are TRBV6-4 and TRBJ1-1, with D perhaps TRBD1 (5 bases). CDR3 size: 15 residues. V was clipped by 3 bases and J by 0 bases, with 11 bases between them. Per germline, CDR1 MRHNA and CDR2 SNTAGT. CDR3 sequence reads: CASSERGDMNTEAFF. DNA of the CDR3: TGTGCCAGCAGTGAACGGGGCGACATGAACACTGAAGCTTTCTTT.

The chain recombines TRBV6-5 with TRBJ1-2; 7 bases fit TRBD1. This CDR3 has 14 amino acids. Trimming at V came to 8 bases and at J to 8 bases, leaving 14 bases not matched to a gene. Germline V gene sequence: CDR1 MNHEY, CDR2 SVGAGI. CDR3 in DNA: TGTGCCAGCGTCGAGAATACAGGGGCTGAGGGCTACACCTTC. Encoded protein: CASVENTGAEGYTF.

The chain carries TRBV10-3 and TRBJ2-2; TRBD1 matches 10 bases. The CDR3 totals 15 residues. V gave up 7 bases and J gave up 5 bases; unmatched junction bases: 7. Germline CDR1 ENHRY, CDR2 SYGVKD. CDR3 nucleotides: TGTGCCATCAACCGACAGGGGGCTGAAACCGGGGAGCTGTTTTTT. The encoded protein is CAINRQGAETGELFF.

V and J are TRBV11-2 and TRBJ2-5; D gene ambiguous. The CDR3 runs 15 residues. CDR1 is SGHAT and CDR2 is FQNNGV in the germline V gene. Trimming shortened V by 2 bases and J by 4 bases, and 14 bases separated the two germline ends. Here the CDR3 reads CASSLSISKGETQYF. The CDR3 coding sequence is TGTGCCAGCAGCTTAAGTATTTCCAAGGGAGAGACCCAGTACTTC.

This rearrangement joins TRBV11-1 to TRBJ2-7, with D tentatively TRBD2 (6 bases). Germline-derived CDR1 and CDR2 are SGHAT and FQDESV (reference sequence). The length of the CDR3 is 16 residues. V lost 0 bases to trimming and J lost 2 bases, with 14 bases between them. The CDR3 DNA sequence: TGTGCCAGCAGCTTAGCCTTAGGAGCGGGCCCCTACGAGCAGTACTTC. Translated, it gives CASSLALGAGPYEQYF.

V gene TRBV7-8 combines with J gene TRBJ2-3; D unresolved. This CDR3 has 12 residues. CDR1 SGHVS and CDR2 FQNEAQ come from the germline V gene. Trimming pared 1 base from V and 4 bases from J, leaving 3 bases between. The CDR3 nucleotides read TGTGCCAGCAGCTTAGATTCAGATACGCAGTATTTT. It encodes CASSLDSDTQYF.

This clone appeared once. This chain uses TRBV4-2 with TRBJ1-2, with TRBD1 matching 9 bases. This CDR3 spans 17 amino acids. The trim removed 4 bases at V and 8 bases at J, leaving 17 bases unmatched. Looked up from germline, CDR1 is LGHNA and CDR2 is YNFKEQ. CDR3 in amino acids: CASSPQYRDRVGSGYTF. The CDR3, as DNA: TGTGCCAGCAGCCCCCAGTACCGGGACAGGGTCGGGAGCGGCTACACCTTC.

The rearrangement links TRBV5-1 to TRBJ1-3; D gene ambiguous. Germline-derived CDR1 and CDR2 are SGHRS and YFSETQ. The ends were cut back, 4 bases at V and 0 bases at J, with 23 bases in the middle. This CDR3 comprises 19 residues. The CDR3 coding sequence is TGCGCCAGCAGCGATGGTAGGGTTGCTGAGTTCCTCTCTGGAAACACCATATATTTT. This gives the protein CASSDGRVAEFLSGNTIYF.

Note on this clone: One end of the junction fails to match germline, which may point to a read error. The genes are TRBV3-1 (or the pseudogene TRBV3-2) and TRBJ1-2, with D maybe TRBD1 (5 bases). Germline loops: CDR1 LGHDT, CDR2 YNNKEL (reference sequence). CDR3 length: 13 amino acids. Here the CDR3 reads CASSQEPPGPVNF. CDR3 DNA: TGTGCCAGCAGCCAAGAGCCCCCGGGACCGGTTAACTTC.

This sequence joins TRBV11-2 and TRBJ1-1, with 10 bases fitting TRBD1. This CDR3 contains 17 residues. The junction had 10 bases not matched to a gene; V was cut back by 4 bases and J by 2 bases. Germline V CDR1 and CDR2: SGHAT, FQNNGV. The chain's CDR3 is CASSSDRDRGGNTEAFF. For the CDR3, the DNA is TGTGCCAGCAGCTCCGACCGGGACAGGGGCGGAAACACTGAAGCTTTCTTT.

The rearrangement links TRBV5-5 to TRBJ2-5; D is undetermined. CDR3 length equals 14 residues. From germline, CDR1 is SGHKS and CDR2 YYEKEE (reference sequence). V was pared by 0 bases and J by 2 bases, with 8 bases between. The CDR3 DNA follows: TGTGCCAGCAGCTTGGGGCAGCAACAAGAGACCCAGTACTTC. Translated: CASSLGQQQETQYF. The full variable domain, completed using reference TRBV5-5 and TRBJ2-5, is DAGVTQSPTHLIKTRGQQVTLRCSPISGHKSVSWYQQVLGQGPQFIFQYYEKEERGRGNFPDRFSARQFPNYSSELNVNALLLGDSALYLCASSLGQQQETQYFGPGTRLLVL.

Here the CDR3 DNA reads TGTGCCAGCAGCCTGACGACAGAAAGCGGCTACACCTTC. Amino acid sequence: CASSLTTESGYTF. This rearrangement joins TRBV6-5 to TRBJ1-2; D is perhaps TRBD1 (5 bases). Per the germline V gene, CDR1 is MNHEY and CDR2 is SVGAGI. Trimming stripped 6 bases from V and 8 bases from J, with 16 bases between. The CDR3 extends over 13 amino acids.

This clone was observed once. In DNA, the CDR3 is TGTGCCAGCAGCCCCACCCCCGGGACTAGCGCTTACAATGAGCAGTTCTTC. Protein: CASSPTPGTSAYNEQFF. This chain joins TRBV7-3 and TRBJ2-1; 10 bases map to TRBD2. This CDR3 contains 17 residues. The germline V gene has CDR1 SGHTA and CDR2 FQGTGA. Losses at the gene ends were 5 bases for V and 4 bases for J; bases not matched to a gene: 11.

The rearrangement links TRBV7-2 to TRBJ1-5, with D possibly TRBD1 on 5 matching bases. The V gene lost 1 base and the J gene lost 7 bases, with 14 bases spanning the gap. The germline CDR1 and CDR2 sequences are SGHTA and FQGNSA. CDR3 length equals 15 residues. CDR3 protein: CASSLGQGLEQPQHF. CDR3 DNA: TGTGCCAGCAGCTTAGGGCAGGGTCTGGAGCAGCCCCAGCATTTT.

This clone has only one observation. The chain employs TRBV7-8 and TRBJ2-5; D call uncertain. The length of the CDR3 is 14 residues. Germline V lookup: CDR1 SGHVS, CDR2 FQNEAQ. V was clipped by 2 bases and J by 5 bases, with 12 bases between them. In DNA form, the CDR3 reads TGTGCCAGCAGCTTACCCTGGGCTGGGGAGACCCAGTACTTC. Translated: CASSLPWAGETQYF.

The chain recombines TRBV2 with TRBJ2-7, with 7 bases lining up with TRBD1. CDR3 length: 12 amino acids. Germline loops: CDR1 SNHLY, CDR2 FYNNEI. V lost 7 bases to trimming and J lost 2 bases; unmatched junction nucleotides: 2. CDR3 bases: TGTGCCAGCACGGGACAGCCCTACGAGCAGTACTTC. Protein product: CASTGQPYEQYF.

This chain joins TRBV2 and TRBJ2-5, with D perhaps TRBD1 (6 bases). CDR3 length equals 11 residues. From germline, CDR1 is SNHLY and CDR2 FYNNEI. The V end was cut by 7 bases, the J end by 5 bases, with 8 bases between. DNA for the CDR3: TGTGCCAGCACAGGGGTGGAGACCCAGTACTTC. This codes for CASTGVETQYF.